This T cell receptor beta chain was found in a study of post-analysis software for immune sequencing data. Study results and limitations: TRBV segments more frequent in patients than in controls numbered roughly 5 and included TRBV5-6, TRBV5-1 and TRBV20-1.

V lost 0 bases and J 2 bases, leaving 11 bases between the germline ends. Looked up from germline, CDR1 is SGHRS and CDR2 is YFSETQ. The length of the CDR3 is 15 residues. Note on this clonotype: As yet, its antigen is unknown.

Every TCR beta cDNA library bore unique molecular identifiers. In TCRdb, the PCR reads were re-called with MiXCR into one record per CDR3 protein. The sample has about 460,000 distinct CDR3 sequences; 45% are singletons. This rearrangement joins TRBV5-1 to TRBJ2-5; D is unresolved. This TCR was sampled from a girl between 10 and 17 years old with multiple sclerosis. Sequenced material: blood. This CDR3 reads CASSLVVAPQETQYF. The CDR3 bases are TGCGCCAGCAGCTTGGTAGTAGCTCCTCAAGAGACCCAGTACTTC.